The clone carrying this TCR beta chain is medium-sized within its sample. A single record per CDR3 protein comes from TCRdb applying MiXCR to the 5' RACE reads. This table holds 40,000 or so distinct CDR3 sequences, roughly 10% found once. Per germline, CDR1 LGHDT and CDR2 YNNKEL (reference sequence). The CDR3 covers 13 residues. Trimming removed 2 bases at V and 8 bases at J, with 12 bases between. The data were taken from a study of spatial heterogeneity in lung cancer. Overall study context: The donor group consisted of roughly 70 patients who had untreated, early-stage non-small cell lung cancer. A unique TCR and UMI combination showed up more than ten times in raw reads, on average.

Time point indicated: blood at routine non-recurrence follow-up after resection. No cells were sorted before sequencing. The whole RNA sequenced was extracted from tumor, nontumor lung or frozen PBMC. The TCR sequence derives from a female donor with early-stage non-small cell lung cancer. Sample: PBMCs, taken at follow-up. The gene calls are TRBV3-1 and TRBJ2-5, with D perhaps matching TRBD2 (5 bases). The CDR3 bases are TGTGCCAGCAGCCAAAACGGGGTAGAAACCCAGTACTTC. Translated, it gives CASSQNGVETQYF.